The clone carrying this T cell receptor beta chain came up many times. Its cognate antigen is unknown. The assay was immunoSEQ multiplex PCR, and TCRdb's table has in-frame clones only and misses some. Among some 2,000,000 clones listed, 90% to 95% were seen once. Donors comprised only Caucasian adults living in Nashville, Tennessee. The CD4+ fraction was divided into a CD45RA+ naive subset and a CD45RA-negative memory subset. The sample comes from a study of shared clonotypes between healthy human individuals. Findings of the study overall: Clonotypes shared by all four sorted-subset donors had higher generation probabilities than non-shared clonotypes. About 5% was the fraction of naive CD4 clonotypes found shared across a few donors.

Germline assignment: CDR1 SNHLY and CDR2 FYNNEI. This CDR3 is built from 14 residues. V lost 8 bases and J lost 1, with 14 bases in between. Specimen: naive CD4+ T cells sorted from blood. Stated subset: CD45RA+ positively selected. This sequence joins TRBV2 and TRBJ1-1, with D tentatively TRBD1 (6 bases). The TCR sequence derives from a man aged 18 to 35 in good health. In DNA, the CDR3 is TGTGCCAGCGAGACCGGACAGAAGAACACTGAAGCTTTCTTT. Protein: CASETGQKNTEAFF.